A selection of T cell receptor beta chains follows, all from one sample in a study of OX40 agonist ivuxolimab in advanced cancers. The data were produced by immunoSEQ multiplex PCR, yet TCRdb's version contains in-frame clones alone and is incomplete. The top ten hold approximately 7.4% of the sample, which has about 83,000 clones, about 88% seen once. The input for sequencing was CD4+ or CD8+ T cells sorted from blood, taken in a trial of the OX40 agonist ivuxolimab. These receptors came from an adult with an advanced solid tumor such as melanoma, head and neck, liver or kidney cancer. Each CDR3 is given with its conserved first and last residue.

TRBV5-4	16	CASSPRVGRANYGYTF
TRBV7-8	16	CASSLRASYAGSPLHF
TRBV14	15	CASSTTGGKAGELFF
TRBV10-3	13	CAVGTSGSYEQYF
TRBV19	16	CASSIEGTISYNEQFF
TRBV19	15	CASSRGQGTDQPQHF
TRBV6-1	15	CASSTPGLLNNEQFF
TRBV6-4	14	CASSEQPSTDTQYF
TRBV5-6	17	CASSRRQGARETDTQYF
TRBV7-9	17	CASIWGTGTSGAHEQFF
TRBV6-1	12	CATGTHQIHQYF
TRBV18	18	CASSLRQAHLATNEKLFF
TRBV25-1	15	CASSESDRATYEQYF
TRBV5-1	15	CASSPQLFSTGELFF
TRBV7-9	17	CASSPPGQGRGVDTQYF
TRBV30	17	CAWAIYTGTRPVNEQFF
TRBV5-1	15	CASSLGFSGAGELFF
TRBV5-1	16	CASSQTRTGGVDEQYF
TRBV7-2	14	CASSRWGLNEKLFF
TRBV30	16	CASTGTGGWGDYGYTF
TRBV6-5	15	CASSYSYREVDTQYF
TRBV27	11	CASTHTGELFF
TRBV6-5	15	CASSYTIATNEKLFF
TRBV6-6	14	CASTPVGGADTQYF
TRBV19	15	CASASSGGSSYEQYF
TRBV5-1	14	CASSFGQGTGELFF
TRBV25-1	14	CASSKGLTNTEAFF
TRBV29-1	12	CSTGQGNQPQHF
TRBV7-9	12	CASSSRTSGYTF
TRBV7-6	13	CASSPQNNYGYTF
TRBV4-1	16	CASSQREQINTGELFF
TRBV6-6	15	CASSYSAGRNTEAFF